One TCR beta chain is described in this entry. The CDR3 spans 15 residues. CDR1 is SGHRS and CDR2 is YFSETQ in the germline V gene. The V and J ends lost 5 bases and 0 bases respectively, with 11 bases between them. This entry comes from a study of patients and donors after allogeneic stem cell transplantation. MiXCR, run by TCRdb on the RT-PCR reads, gives a single entry per CDR3 protein. The sample has about 150,000 distinct CDR3 sequences, about a third seen once. Source material: blood, either unsorted or a sorted T cell fraction (not recorded which). The sequence derives from a human donor who was either an allogeneic HSCT recipient or a stem cell or donor lymphocyte infusion donor (not recorded which). It is not recorded whose cells these are; they may come from a transplant donor. The V and J genes are TRBV5-1 and TRBJ1-4; D unresolved. CDR3 DNA: TGCGCCAGCAGTGGCGACCTAGCAACTAATGAAAAACTGTTTTTT. Its translation: CASSGDLATNEKLFF.